The subject of this entry is one TCR beta chain. Its antigen remains undetermined. Qualities for individual bases were not recorded, and no much larger clone is one base off. The data originate from a study of blood T cell repertoires in COVID-19 (TCRdb year 2020). Study-level background: Samples covering the acute and convalescent phases of COVID-19 were provided by collaborators in the United States, Italy and Spain. Where HLA class I and class II types were available, the types were taken from metadata supplied by the sample provider, not from assay-based typing. The material from the prospective study consisted of cDNA or gDNA derived from T cells, B-cell-depleted T cells, or PBMCs. Subjects who had been exposed to COVID-19, were actively infected with it, or had recovered from it provided the deeply sampled blood TCRbeta repertoires that made up the dataset. The repertoires were released in a freely available public database meant as a resource for research on the immune response to SARS-CoV-2. Sample metadata almost always included a de-identified subject ID, COVID-19 status, age in years and sex. Samples came from the ongoing ImmuneRACE study (first 160 participants) plus 1,254 subjects from 6 global collaborators.

General study outcomes and caveats: Clinical and demographic metadata were provided uncurated, with the amount varying by source and participant.

The immunoSEQ Assay, a bias-controlled multiplex PCR, was used to amplify TCRbeta CDR3 regions from genomic DNA. In the source study's methods: Within the assay, amplification of reference gene primers was used to estimate how many nucleated cells each sample contained. To quantify the absolute abundance of each unique TCRbeta CDR3 rearrangement, sequence reads were collapsed and filtered. For each sample, productive Simpson clonality was calculated as the square root of Simpson's diversity index across productive rearrangements. In TCRdb, the immuneACCESS table is reduced to in-frame sequences with V and J assigned. These tables do not hold every clone; where another copy was compared, an unresolved V gene accounts for under half, and the others remain unexplained. V, J and clone size derive from that table, while D and trimming were established from the DNA sequence. A total of roughly 170,000 clones appear in this sample, about 80% of them only once. Of the sample, approximately 26% is held by the ten largest clones.

Whole blood was collected in K2EDTA tubes by collaborating institutions according to the institutions' own protocols. For TCRbeta analysis, collaborators shipped samples as frozen whole blood, isolated PBMCs, or DNA extracted from either of those sample types. The specimen sequenced was peripheral blood. The receptor's source is a woman in her seventies with acute or convalescent COVID-19.

This receptor carries the CDR3 CASSLELANSNQYF. The sequenced DNA is TGTGCCAGCAGCTTGGAGCTAGCGAATTCGAACCAGTACTTC. The V gene is TRBV5-4 and the J gene is TRBJ2-7, and possibly TRBD2, on 6 matching bases. The germline V gene (reference sequence) supplies CDR1 SGHNT and CDR2 YYREEE. V lost 0 bases and J lost 10 bases; the stretch between them is 17 bases long. The CDR3 contains 14 residues, cysteine and phenylalanine counted. Only CDR3 DNA remains: 42 bases, in frame from the first base.